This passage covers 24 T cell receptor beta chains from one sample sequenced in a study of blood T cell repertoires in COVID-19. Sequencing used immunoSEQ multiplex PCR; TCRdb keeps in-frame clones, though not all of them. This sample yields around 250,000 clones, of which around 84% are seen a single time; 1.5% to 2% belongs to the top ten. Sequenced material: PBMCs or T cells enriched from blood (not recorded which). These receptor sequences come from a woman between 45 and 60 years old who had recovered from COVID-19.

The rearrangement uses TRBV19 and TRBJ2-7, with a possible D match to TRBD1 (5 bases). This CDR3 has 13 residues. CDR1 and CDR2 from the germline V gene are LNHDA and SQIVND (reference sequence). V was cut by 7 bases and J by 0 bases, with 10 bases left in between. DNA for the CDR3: TGTGCCAGTAAGGCAGGGAACTCCTACGAGCAGTACTTC. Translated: CASKAGNSYEQYF.

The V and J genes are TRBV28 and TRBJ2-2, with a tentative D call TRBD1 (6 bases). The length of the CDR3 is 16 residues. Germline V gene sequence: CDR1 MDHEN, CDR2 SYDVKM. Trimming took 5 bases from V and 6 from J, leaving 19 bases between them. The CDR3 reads CASSPWDTGKSGELFF. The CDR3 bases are TGTGCCAGCAGTCCGTGGGACACGGGCAAATCCGGGGAGCTGTTTTTT.

DNA for the CDR3: TGCGCCAGCAGTGAAGGCGGGAGGGCCCCAGATACGCAGTATTTT. Translated, it gives CASSEGGRAPDTQYF. The chain uses TRBV10-2 and TRBJ2-3; 9 positions agree with TRBD2. This CDR3 has 15 residues. Trimming cost V 3 bases and J 4 bases; bases outside gene matches: 5. Germline CDR1 WSHSY, CDR2 SAAADI.

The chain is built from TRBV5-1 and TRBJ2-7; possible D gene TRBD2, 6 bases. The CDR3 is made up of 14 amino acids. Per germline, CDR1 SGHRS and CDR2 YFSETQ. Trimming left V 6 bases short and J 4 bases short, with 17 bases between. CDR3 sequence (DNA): TGCGCCAGCACCCCGGAGGGCGGGAAGTACGAGCAGTACTTC. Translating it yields CASTPEGGKYEQYF.

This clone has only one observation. The CDR3 sequence: CASSQEQGAQANYGYTF. The CDR3 coding sequence is TGTGCCAGCAGCCAAGAACAGGGGGCGCAGGCTAACTATGGCTACACCTTC. The genes are TRBV4-2 and TRBJ1-2, with TRBD1 identical over 9 bases. The CDR3 covers 17 residues. Germline-derived CDR1 and CDR2 are LGHNA and YNFKEQ. The trim removed 0 bases at V and 0 bases at J, leaving 5 bases unmatched.

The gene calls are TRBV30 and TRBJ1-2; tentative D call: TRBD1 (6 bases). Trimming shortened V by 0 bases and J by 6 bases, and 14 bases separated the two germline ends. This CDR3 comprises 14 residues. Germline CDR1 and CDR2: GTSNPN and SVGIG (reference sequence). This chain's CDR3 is CAWSVGQLNNGYTF. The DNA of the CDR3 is TGTGCCTGGAGTGTAGGACAGTTAAATAATGGCTACACCTTC.

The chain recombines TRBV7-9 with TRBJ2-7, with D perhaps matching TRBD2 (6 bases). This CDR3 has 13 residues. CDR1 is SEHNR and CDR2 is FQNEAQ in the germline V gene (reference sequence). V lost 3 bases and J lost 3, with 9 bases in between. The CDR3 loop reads CASSLFSGYEQYF. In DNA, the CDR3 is TGTGCCAGCAGCTTGTTTAGCGGCTACGAGCAGTACTTC.

Written as DNA, the CDR3 is TGTGCCAGCAGCCCGTACAGGGTCACAGATACGCAGTATTTT. This sequence encodes CASSPYRVTDTQYF. The chain is built from TRBV7-6 and TRBJ2-3, with TRBD1 as a possible D gene (6 bases). V dropped 5 bases and J dropped 2 bases, with 11 bases sitting between them. Germline V lookup: CDR1 SGHVS, CDR2 FNYEAQ. CDR3 length: 14 amino acids.

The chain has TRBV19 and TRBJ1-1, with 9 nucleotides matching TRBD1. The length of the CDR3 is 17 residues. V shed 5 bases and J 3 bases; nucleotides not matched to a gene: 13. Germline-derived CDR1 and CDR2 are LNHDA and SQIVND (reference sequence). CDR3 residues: CASSRGTGYIGDTEAFF. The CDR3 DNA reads TGTGCCAGTAGTCGCGGGACAGGGTACATAGGTGACACTGAAGCTTTCTTT.

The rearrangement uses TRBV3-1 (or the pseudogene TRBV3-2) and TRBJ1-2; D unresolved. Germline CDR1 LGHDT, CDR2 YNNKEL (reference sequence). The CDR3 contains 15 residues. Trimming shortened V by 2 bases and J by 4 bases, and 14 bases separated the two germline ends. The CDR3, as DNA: TGTGCCAGCAGCCAATCAATTACGGGAGGCTATGGCTACACCTTC. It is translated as CASSQSITGGYGYTF.

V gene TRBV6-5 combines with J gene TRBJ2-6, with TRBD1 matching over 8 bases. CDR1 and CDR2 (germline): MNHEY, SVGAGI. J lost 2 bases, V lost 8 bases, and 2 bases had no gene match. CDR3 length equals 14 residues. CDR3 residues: CASSTGAGANVLTF. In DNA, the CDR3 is TGTGCCAGCTCGACAGGGGCTGGGGCCAACGTCCTGACTTTC.

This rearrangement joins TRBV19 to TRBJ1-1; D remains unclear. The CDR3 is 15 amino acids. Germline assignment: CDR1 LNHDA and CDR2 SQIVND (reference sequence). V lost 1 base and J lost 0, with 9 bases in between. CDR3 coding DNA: TGTGCCAGTAGTATAGTTTGGCAGATGAACACTGAAGCTTTCTTT. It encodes CASSIVWQMNTEAFF.

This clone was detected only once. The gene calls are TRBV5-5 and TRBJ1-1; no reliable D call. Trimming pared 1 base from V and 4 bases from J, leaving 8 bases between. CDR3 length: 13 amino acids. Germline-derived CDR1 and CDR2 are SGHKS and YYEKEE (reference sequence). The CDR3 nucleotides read TGTGCCAGCAGCTTGTCAGACTCCACTGAAGCTTTCTTT. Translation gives CASSLSDSTEAFF.

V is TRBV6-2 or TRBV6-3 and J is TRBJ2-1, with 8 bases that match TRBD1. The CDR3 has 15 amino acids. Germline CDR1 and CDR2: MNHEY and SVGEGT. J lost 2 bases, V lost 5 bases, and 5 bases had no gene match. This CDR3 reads CASSTDRGAYNEQFF. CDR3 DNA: TGTGCCAGCAGTACCGACAGGGGAGCCTACAATGAGCAGTTCTTC.

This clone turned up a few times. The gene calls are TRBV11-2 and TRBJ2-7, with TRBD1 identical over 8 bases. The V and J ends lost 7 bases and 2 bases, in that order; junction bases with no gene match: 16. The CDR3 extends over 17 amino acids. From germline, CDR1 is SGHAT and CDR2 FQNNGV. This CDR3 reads CASTPHGDRPIAYEQYF. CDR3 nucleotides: TGTGCCAGCACCCCGCATGGGGACAGGCCCATTGCCTACGAGCAGTACTTC.

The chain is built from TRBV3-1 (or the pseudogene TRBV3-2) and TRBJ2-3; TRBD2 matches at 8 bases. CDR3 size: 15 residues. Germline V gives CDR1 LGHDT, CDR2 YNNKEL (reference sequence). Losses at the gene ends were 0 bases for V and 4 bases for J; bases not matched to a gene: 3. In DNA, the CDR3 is TGTGCCAGCAGCCAAGACGGGAGGGCGGCAGATACGCAGTATTTT. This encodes CASSQDGRAADTQYF.

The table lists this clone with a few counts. The CDR3 region has the DNA TGTGCCAGCCAATGGGGCCGGAGCACCGGGGAGCTGTTTTTT. Translated: CASQWGRSTGELFF. The rearrangement links TRBV2 to TRBJ2-2; D may be TRBD1 (5 bases). The germline gives CDR1 SNHLY, CDR2 FYNNEI. The V gene lost 8 bases and the J gene lost 4 bases, with 14 bases spanning the gap. This CDR3 region has 14 residues.

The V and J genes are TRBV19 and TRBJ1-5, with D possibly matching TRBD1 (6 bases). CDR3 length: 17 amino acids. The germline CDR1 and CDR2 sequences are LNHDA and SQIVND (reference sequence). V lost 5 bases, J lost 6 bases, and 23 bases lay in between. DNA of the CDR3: TGTGCCAGTAGTCCGCCTAAGGGGGGGGCTCAGGGTCAGCCCCAGCATTTT. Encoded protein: CASSPPKGGAQGQPQHF.

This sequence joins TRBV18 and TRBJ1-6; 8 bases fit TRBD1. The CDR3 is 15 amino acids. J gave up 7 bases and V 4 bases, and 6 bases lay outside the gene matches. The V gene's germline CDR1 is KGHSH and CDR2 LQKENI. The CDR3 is CASSHRDRRNSPLHF. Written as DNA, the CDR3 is TGTGCCAGCTCACACCGGGACAGGCGCAATTCACCCCTCCACTTT. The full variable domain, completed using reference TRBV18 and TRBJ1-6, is NAGVMQNPRHLVRRRGQEARLRCSPMKGHSHVYWYRQLPEEGLKFMVYLQKENIIDESGMPKERFSAEFPKEGPSILRIQQVVRGDSAAYFCASSHRDRRNSPLHFGNGTRLTVT.

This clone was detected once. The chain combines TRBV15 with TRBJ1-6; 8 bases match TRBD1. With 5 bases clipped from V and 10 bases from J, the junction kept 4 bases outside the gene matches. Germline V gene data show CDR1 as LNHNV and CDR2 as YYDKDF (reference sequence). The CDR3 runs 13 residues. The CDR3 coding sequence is TGTGCCACCAGCGGACAGGGCCTATCACCCCTCCACTTT. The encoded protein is CATSGQGLSPLHF.

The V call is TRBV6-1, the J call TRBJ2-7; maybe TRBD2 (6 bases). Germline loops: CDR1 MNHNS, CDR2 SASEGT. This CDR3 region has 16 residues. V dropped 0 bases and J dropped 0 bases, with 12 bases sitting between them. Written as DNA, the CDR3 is TGTGCCAGCAGTGAAGCTATAGCGGATCCCTCCTACGAGCAGTACTTC. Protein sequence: CASSEAIADPSYEQYF.

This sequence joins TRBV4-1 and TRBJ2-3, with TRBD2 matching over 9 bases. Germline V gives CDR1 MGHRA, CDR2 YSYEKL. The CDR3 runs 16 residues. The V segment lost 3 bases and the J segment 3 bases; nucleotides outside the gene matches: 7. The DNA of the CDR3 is TGCGCCAGCAGCCAGGGGACTAGCACGGTTACAGATACGCAGTATTTT. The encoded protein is CASSQGTSTVTDTQYF.

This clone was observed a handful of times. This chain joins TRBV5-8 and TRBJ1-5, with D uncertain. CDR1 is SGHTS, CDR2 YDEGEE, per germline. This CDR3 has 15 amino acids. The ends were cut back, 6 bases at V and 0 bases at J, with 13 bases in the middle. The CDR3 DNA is TGTGCCAGCACCTCGACAAGACATAGCAATCAGCCCCAGCATTTT. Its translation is CASTSTRHSNQPQHF.

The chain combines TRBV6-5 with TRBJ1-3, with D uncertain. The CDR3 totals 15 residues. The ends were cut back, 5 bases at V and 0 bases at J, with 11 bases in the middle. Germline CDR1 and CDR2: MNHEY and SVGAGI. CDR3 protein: CASSPQHLSGNTIYF. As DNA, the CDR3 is TGTGCCAGCAGTCCACAGCACCTCTCTGGAAACACCATATATTTT.